This TCR beta chain stems from a study of T cell repertoires in cytomegalovirus infection. Whole-study findings and limits: There were carriers of CMV plus the relevant HLA, and cumulative public TCR beta family frequency identified them.

TCRdb processed the reads anew with MiXCR; each CDR3 protein has one entry. The repertoire has roughly 310,000 distinct CDR3 sequences, 25% to 30% of them found once; the top ten carry over 15%. This clonotype has a handful of counts. Its antigen is unknown. Source: cultured PBMCs, taken from culture after CMV antigen stimulation. This TCR was sampled from a human donor in good health (CMV status not recorded). Some clones in this sample may be carry-over from other donors' samples.

DNA for the CDR3: TGTGCCAGCAGCCCCGGACAGCCTCGCGGCAACGAGCAGTACTTC. Its translation: CASSPGQPRGNEQYF. The V and J genes are TRBV7-6 and TRBJ2-7; D is possibly TRBD1 (6 bases). Germline V CDR1 and CDR2: SGHVS, FNYEAQ. CDR3 size: 15 residues. Trimming cost V 5 bases and J 5 bases, with 19 bases left between them. The full variable domain, in which reference TRBV7-6 and TRBJ2-7 provide the parts outside the CDR3, is GAGVSQSPRYKVTKRGQDVALRCDPISGHVSLYWYRQALGQGPEFLTYFNYEAQQDKSGLPNDRFSAERPEGSISTLTIQRTEQRDSAMYRCASSPGQPRGNEQYFGPGTRLTVT.